Presented here are 30 T cell receptor beta chains from one specimen sequenced in a study of blood T cells in healthy people across ages. Combining a sample-barcoded 5' primer with a J-beta primer mix, a second PCR ran for roughly 7 to 12 cycles. TCRdb reanalysed the 5' RACE reads using MiXCR and keeps one entry per CDR3 protein. This repertoire shows roughly 800,000 distinct CDR3 sequences, about 62% found once; its top ten account for 22%. The material sequenced was blood. Receptors originate from a man aged 25 to 40 in good health.

This chain uses TRBV4-2 with TRBJ1-5; possible D gene TRBD1, 6 bases. CDR3 length: 13 residues. Trimming cost V 3 bases and J 4 bases, with 7 bases left between them. CDR1 LGHNA and CDR2 YNFKEQ come from the germline V gene. CDR3 amino acids: CASSQGANQPQHF. CDR3 DNA sequence: TGTGCCAGCAGCCAGGGGGCTAATCAGCCCCAGCATTTT.

The V gene is TRBV18, the J gene TRBJ1-5; D gene unclear. Between the trimmed V and J ends, which lost 6 bases and 5 bases, there was a span of 11 bases. Germline loops: CDR1 KGHSH, CDR2 LQKENI. CDR3 length equals 13 residues. Here the CDR3 reads CASSLRRDQPQHF. The CDR3 DNA reads TGTGCCAGCTCCCTACGCCGGGATCAGCCCCAGCATTTT.

In DNA, the CDR3 is TGCGCCAGCAGCCAAGGGGTGCTGGATAACTATGGCTACACCTTC. Its translation is CASSQGVLDNYGYTF. The rearrangement uses TRBV4-1 and TRBJ1-2; D is undetermined. V lost 1 base to trimming and J lost 1 base, with 10 bases between them. Germline values: CDR1 MGHRA, CDR2 YSYEKL. The CDR3 has 15 residues.

J is TRBJ2-5 and V is TRBV29-1; 10 positions match TRBD1. This CDR3 comprises 12 residues. After removal of 7 bases from V and 6 bases from J, the junction contained 5 bases not matched to a gene. Germline V CDR1 and CDR2: SQVTM, ANQGSEA. The CDR3 sequence is CSARQGAKTQYF. The CDR3 coding sequence is TGCAGCGCCAGACAGGGGGCTAAGACCCAGTACTTC.

The rearrangement uses TRBV7-2 and TRBJ1-2; D is perhaps TRBD1 (5 bases). Between the trimmed V and J ends, which lost 5 bases and 6 bases, there was a span of 22 bases. This CDR3 has 16 amino acids. The germline gives CDR1 SGHTA, CDR2 FQGNSA. DNA of the CDR3: TGTGCCAGCAGCCTCCCAGACAGTTGGGACCGGAATGGCTACACCTTC. Protein sequence: CASSLPDSWDRNGYTF.

This chain joins TRBV7-2 and TRBJ2-7; D gene unclear. Trimming shortened V by 5 bases and J by 3 bases, and 14 bases separated the two germline ends. This CDR3 has 14 amino acids. Germline values: CDR1 SGHTA, CDR2 FQGNSA. CDR3: CASSPQTSHYEQYF. The CDR3 bases are TGTGCCAGCAGCCCGCAGACTTCTCACTACGAGCAGTACTTC.

The chain is built from TRBV25-1 and TRBJ1-1, with no clear D. This CDR3 is 14 amino acids long. Trimming removed 5 bases at V and 5 bases at J, with 15 bases between. Germline assignment: CDR1 MGHDK and CDR2 SYGVNS. The CDR3 protein is CASSPKAGLTEAFF. The DNA of the CDR3 is TGTGCCAGCAGTCCCAAAGCGGGATTGACTGAAGCTTTCTTT.

In this sample, this clonotype turned up once. The CDR3 sequence: CASTEGQATYEQYF. The CDR3 DNA follows: TGTGCCAGCACCGAGGGACAGGCTACCTATGAGCAGTACTTC. The chain has TRBV6-2 or TRBV6-3 and TRBJ2-4; 8 bases are shared with TRBD1. CDR3 length: 14 amino acids. In germline, CDR1 is MNHEY, CDR2 SVGEGT. The V segment lost 7 bases and the J segment 13 bases; nucleotides outside the gene matches: 15.

The V and J genes are TRBV5-6 and TRBJ2-5; no firm D call. The ends were cut back, 1 base at V and 7 bases at J, with 8 bases in the middle. The germline V gene has CDR1 SGHDT and CDR2 YYEEEE. This CDR3 has 12 residues. CDR3 nucleotide sequence: TGTGCCAGCAGCTTGTCTTCGGGGACCCAGTACTTC. Translated: CASSLSSGTQYF.

This rearrangement joins TRBV3-1 to TRBJ2-5; D is unresolved. The CDR3 loop spans 15 amino acids. Trimming took 6 bases from V and 1 from J, leaving 15 bases between them. The germline gives CDR1 LGHDT, CDR2 YNNKEL (reference sequence). CDR3 amino acids: CASSPGPASQETQYF. The CDR3 region has the DNA TGTGCCAGCAGTCCCGGGCCCGCTAGCCAAGAGACCCAGTACTTC.

A note on this clonotype: One end of the junction does not line up with germline, which may come from a read error. The V call is TRBV7-3, the J call TRBJ2-1; unclear D gene. The germline gives CDR1 SGHTA, CDR2 FQGTGA. The CDR3 covers 13 residues. CDR3 in DNA: TGTGCCGGCAGCCCCCCGGAGAACCGCGAGCAGTTCTTC. This codes for CAGSPPENREQFF.

The chain has TRBV12-3 or TRBV12-4 and TRBJ2-7; 7 bases match TRBD2. The CDR3 is 11 residues long. The junction had 1 base not matched to a gene; V was cut back by 6 bases and J by 5 bases. CDR3 nucleotides: TGTGCCAGCAGACTAGCGCACGAGCAGTACTTC. It encodes CASRLAHEQYF.

V is TRBV9 and J is TRBJ2-5, with no clear D. CDR3 length: 15 residues. Germline V CDR1 and CDR2: SGDLS, YYNGEE. The germline V and J ends were trimmed by 0 bases and 0 bases, with 9 bases remaining between them. CDR3 in amino acids: CASSVEPDDQETQYF. The CDR3 DNA follows: TGTGCCAGCAGCGTAGAGCCCGACGACCAAGAGACCCAGTACTTC.

The chain has TRBV28 and TRBJ2-7; D unclear. The V gene lost 2 bases and the J gene lost 0 bases, with 14 bases spanning the gap. This CDR3 is 16 amino acids long. Germline V CDR1 and CDR2: MDHEN, SYDVKM. CDR3: CASSLGSVMSSYEQYF. For the CDR3, the DNA is TGTGCCAGCAGTTTAGGGTCCGTGATGAGCTCCTACGAGCAGTACTTC.

The chain combines TRBV20-1 with TRBJ2-1; 9 nucleotides align to TRBD2. Germline CDR1 reads DFQATT; CDR2 reads SNEGSKA (reference sequence). This CDR3 is built from 14 residues. Unmatched junction bases numbered 10, after V lost 4 bases and J lost 9 bases. As DNA, the CDR3 is TGCAGTGCTATTAGCGGGAGAGGGGTCCGTGAGCAGTTCTTC. As protein: CSAISGRGVREQFF.

J is TRBJ2-5 and V is TRBV7-8, with 7 bases fitting TRBD1. This CDR3 has 11 amino acids. V gave up 5 bases and J gave up 10 bases; unmatched junction bases: 4. The germline gives CDR1 SGHVS, CDR2 FQNEAQ. This CDR3 reads CASSVDRLQYF. CDR3 coding DNA: TGTGCCAGCAGCGTGGACAGGCTCCAGTACTTC. Filled out from reference TRBV7-8 and TRBJ2-5, the complete variable domain reads GAGVSQSPRYKVAKRGQDVALRCDPISGHVSLFWYQQALGQGPEFLTYFQNEAQLDKSGLPSDRFFAERPEGSVSTLKIQRTQQEDSAVYLCASSVDRLQYFGPGTRLLVL.

This clonotype was detected once. The gene calls are TRBV5-6 and TRBJ2-1; TRBD1 is a possible D gene (6 bases). The CDR3 contains 14 residues. Deletions cut 4 bases from V and 9 bases from J, with 17 bases between. CDR1 and CDR2 from the germline V gene are SGHDT and YYEEEE. Here the CDR3 DNA reads TGTGCCAGCAGCGGGGGACATCAGTCGGGTGAGCAGTTCTTC. It yields the protein CASSGGHQSGEQFF.

The chain employs TRBV12-3 or TRBV12-4 and TRBJ1-5; 10 bases match TRBD1. The CDR3 totals 14 residues. The trim removed 9 bases at V and 2 bases at J, leaving 4 bases unmatched. For the CDR3, the DNA is TGTGCCAGTGCCGGGACAGGGGGCAATCAGCCCCAGCATTTT. It is translated as CASAGTGGNQPQHF.

The CDR3 DNA is TGTGCCAGCACCCCCGGGACTCACAAAATTTTCACAGATACGCAGTATTTT. Translated, it gives CASTPGTHKIFTDTQYF. This rearrangement joins TRBV9 to TRBJ2-3; TRBD2 might be the D (6 bases). V lost 6 bases, J lost 2 bases, and 22 bases lay in between. Germline CDR1 and CDR2: SGDLS and YYNGEE. The CDR3 is 17 residues long.

The chain combines TRBV7-2 with TRBJ2-5; TRBD2 aligns across 7 bases. Germline loops: CDR1 SGHTA, CDR2 FQGNSA. V lost 6 bases, J lost 5 bases, and 12 bases stayed unmatched. There are 15 residues in the CDR3. CDR3 loop: CASRPSWAGEETQYF. The CDR3, as DNA: TGTGCCAGCAGACCCTCTTGGGCGGGAGAGGAGACCCAGTACTTC.

The rearrangement joins TRBV6-6 to TRBJ1-2; perhaps TRBD1 as D (5 bases). Germline CDR1 MNHNY, CDR2 SVGAGI (reference sequence). This CDR3 region has 15 residues. The V end lost 1 base, the J end lost 4 bases, and 13 bases lay between the germline ends. In DNA, the CDR3 is TGTGCCAGCAGTTACTTGAGGTCGGGGACCTATGGCTACACCTTC. Encoded protein: CASSYLRSGTYGYTF.

The chain has TRBV7-3 and TRBJ2-1, with 12 bases identical to TRBD2. Germline V gene data show CDR1 as SGHTA and CDR2 as FQGTGA. V trimming: 5 bases; J trimming: 9 bases; junction bases outside the gene matches: 5. This CDR3 has 14 amino acids. CDR3 sequence: CASSPPGLAGEQFF. The CDR3 nucleotides read TGTGCCAGCAGCCCCCCGGGACTAGCGGGTGAGCAGTTCTTC.

The V call is TRBV2, the J call TRBJ1-1; no clear D gene. The CDR3 is 13 amino acids. CDR1 is SNHLY and CDR2 is FYNNEI in the germline V gene. The V gene lost 8 bases and the J gene lost 1 base, with 11 bases spanning the gap. The CDR3 reads CASVRSGNTEAFF. CDR3 in DNA: TGTGCCAGCGTAAGATCAGGGAACACTGAAGCTTTCTTT.

CDR3 in amino acids: CASNAGTSGNEQFF. In DNA form, the CDR3 reads TGTGCCAGCAATGCCGGGACTAGCGGCAATGAGCAGTTCTTC. The chain recombines TRBV6-2 or TRBV6-3 with TRBJ2-1; TRBD2 aligns across 11 bases. The V gene's germline CDR1 is MNHEY and CDR2 SVGEGT. The junction had 5 bases not matched to a gene; V was cut back by 7 bases and J by 6 bases. CDR3 length: 14 amino acids.

J is TRBJ2-3 and V is TRBV12-3 or TRBV12-4, with D possibly matching TRBD1 (6 bases). The V gene lost 5 bases and the J gene lost 5 bases, with 11 bases spanning the gap. This CDR3 region has 13 residues. The CDR3 bases are TGTGCCAGCAGTAGTGAGGGGGTAGATACGCAGTATTTT. Protein sequence: CASSSEGVDTQYF.

J is TRBJ1-1 and V is TRBV7-9; no reliable D call. V was cut by 0 bases and J by 6 bases, with 2 bases left in between. The CDR3 runs to 11 residues. Germline CDR1 and CDR2: SEHNR and FQNEAQ (reference sequence). For the CDR3, the DNA is TGTGCCAGCAGCTTAGCTCCTGAAGCTTTCTTT. This gives the protein CASSLAPEAFF.

V and J are TRBV29-1 and TRBJ2-1, with D possibly TRBD1 on 6 matching bases. This CDR3 spans 12 amino acids. Per germline, CDR1 SQVTM and CDR2 ANQGSEA. V gave up 8 bases and J gave up 7 bases, with 15 bases separating them. The CDR3 DNA follows: TGCAGCACTTTACAGGGTGGTAATGAGCAGTTCTTC. It codes for CSTLQGGNEQFF.

This clonotype was seen a few times. CDR3 sequence (DNA): TGTGCCAGCAGCCAAGATCCTGGCGGGAGCTTTGGAGAGACCCAGTACTTC. Translating gives CASSQDPGGSFGETQYF. V usage is TRBV3-1 and J usage is TRBJ2-5, with 7 nucleotides matching TRBD2. CDR1 is LGHDT, CDR2 YNNKEL, per germline (reference sequence). Unmatched junction bases numbered 11, after V lost 0 bases and J lost 4 bases. The CDR3 loop spans 17 amino acids.

This clonotype was counted between two and nine times. This sequence joins TRBV5-4 and TRBJ2-7, with 10 bases aligning to TRBD2. Germline loops: CDR1 SGHNT, CDR2 YYREEE (reference sequence). With 2 bases clipped from V and 7 bases from J, the junction kept 6 bases outside the gene matches. The CDR3 totals 14 residues. The CDR3 loop is CASSFSGRTSEQYF. CDR3 DNA: TGTGCCAGCAGCTTTAGCGGGAGGACGAGTGAGCAGTACTTC.

Only a few counts were recorded for this clonotype. The V and J genes are TRBV28 and TRBJ2-3; no clear D. CDR1 is MDHEN, CDR2 SYDVKM, per germline. The V end lost 3 bases, the J end lost 14 bases, and 21 bases lay between the germline ends. The CDR3 spans 14 residues. CDR3 amino acids: CASSFASLGRSPYF. CDR3 DNA sequence: TGTGCCAGCAGTTTCGCGTCGCTTGGAAGATCTCCGTATTTT.